The entry below describes one T cell receptor beta chain. The entry originates in a study of blood T cell repertoires in COVID-19. The length of the CDR3 is 14 residues. The germline V gene has CDR1 SGDLS and CDR2 YYNGEE. The V gene end was trimmed by 4 bases and the J gene end by 8 bases; junction bases not matched to a gene: 7. Assay used: immunoSEQ multiplex PCR; TCRdb lists only in-frame clones, some missing. The table shows a few hundred thousand clones, with more than 75% occurring only once. The rearrangement links TRBV9 to TRBJ2-1; TRBD1 matches at 9 bases. The receptor comes from a woman aged 45 to 65 who had been exposed to COVID-19. Sequencing used PBMCs or T cells enriched from blood (not recorded which). In DNA form, the CDR3 reads TGTGCCAGCAGCTCCAGGACAGGGGACGATGAGCAGTTCTTC. Residues: CASSSRTGDDEQFF.